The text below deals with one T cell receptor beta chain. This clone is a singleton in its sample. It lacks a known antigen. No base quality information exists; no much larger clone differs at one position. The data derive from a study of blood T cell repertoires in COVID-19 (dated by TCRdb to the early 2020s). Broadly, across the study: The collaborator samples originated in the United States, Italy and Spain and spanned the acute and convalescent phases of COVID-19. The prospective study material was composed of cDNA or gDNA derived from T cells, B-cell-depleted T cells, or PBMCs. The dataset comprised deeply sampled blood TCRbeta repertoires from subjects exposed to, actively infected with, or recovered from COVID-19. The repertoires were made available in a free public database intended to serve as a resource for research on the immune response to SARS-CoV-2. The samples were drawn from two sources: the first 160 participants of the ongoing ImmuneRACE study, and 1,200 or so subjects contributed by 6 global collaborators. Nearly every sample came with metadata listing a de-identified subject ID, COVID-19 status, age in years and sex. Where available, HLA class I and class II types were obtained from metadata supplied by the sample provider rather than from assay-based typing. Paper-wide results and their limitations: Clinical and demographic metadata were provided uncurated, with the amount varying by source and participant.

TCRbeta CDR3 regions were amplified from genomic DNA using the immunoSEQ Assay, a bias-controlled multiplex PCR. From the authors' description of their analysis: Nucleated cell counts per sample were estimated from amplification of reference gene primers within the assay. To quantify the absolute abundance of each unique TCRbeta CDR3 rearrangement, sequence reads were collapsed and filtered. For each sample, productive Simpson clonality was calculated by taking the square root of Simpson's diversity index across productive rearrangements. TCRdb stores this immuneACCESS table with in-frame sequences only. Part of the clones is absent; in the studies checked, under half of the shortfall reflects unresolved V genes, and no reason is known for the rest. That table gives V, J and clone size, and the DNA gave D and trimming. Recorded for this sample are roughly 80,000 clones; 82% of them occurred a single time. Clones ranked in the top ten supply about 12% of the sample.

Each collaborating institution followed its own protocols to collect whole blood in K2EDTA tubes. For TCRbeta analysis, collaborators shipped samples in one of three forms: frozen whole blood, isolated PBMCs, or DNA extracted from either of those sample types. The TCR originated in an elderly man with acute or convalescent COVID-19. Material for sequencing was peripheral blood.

The CDR3 reads as follows: CASSLGTSGGTDTQYF. The bases read TGCGCCAGCAGCTTGGGGACTAGCGGAGGCACAGATACGCAGTATTTT. Rearrangement joined TRBV5-1 to TRBJ2-3; TRBD2 aligns with 10 central bases. Relative to germline, V is missing 0 bases and J is missing 1 base, with 2 bases of the junction outside any gene match. From the cysteine up to the phenylalanine, the CDR3 has a length of 16 residues. Of the read, only the CDR3 DNA is kept; its 48 bases are in frame from base 1. Per the germline V gene, SGHRS is the CDR1 and YFSETQ is the CDR2.